A selection of T cell receptor beta chains follows, all from one sample in a study of neoadjuvant anti-PD-1 for oral cavity cancer. Libraries were prepared by immunoSEQ multiplex PCR; TCRdb keeps only in-frame clonotypes and omits some of them. The profile shows approximately 74,000 clones, approximately 80% of them singletons. The sequencing used PBMCs, collected before nivolumab (anti-PD-1) treatment. The receptor set was obtained from a person aged 40 to 85 with oral cavity squamous cell carcinoma. The CDR3 runs from the conserved cysteine through the conserved F or W. D genes are given only for firm matches. Clone size is not always given. Where it is, it says once, few, many or a class for expanded clones.

j_call clone_size d_call v_call cdr3_nt cdr3_aa
TRBJ1-1 . TRBD1 TRBV2 TGTGCCGGGGGACAGACGAACACTGAAGCTTTCTTT CAGGQTNTEAFF
TRBJ2-1 . TRBD2 TRBV7-3 TGTGCCAGCAGCTTAGGCGCGGGAGGGGTCGGTGAGCAGTTCTTC CASSLGAGGVGEQFF
TRBJ2-2 . . TRBV30 TGTGCCTGGAGTGTATACAGATACCCGAACACCGGGGAGCTGTTTTTT CAWSVYRYPNTGELFF
TRBJ2-1 . TRBD1 TRBV19 TGTGCCAGTAGTTCCGGGACAGGGAGATTGGGTGAGCAGTTCTTC CASSSGTGRLGEQFF
TRBJ2-3 . TRBD2 TRBV5-1 TGCGCCAGCAGCTTGGAACTAGCGGGATCCTCCACAGATACGCAGTATTTT CASSLELAGSSTDTQYF
TRBJ1-1 . . TRBV6-6 TGTGCCATCTCGGTGGGGAGCACTGAAGCTTTCTTT CAISVGSTEAFF
TRBJ2-2 . TRBD2 TRBV28 TGTGCCAGCAGTTTTTCCCACCCGGGACTAGCGGGAGCGAACACCGGGGAGCTGTTTTTT CASSFSHPGLAGANTGELFF
TRBJ1-2 . TRBD1 TRBV30 TGTGCCTGGAATCCGGGACAGGGGATGTATGGCTACACCTTC CAWNPGQGMYGYTF
TRBJ2-7 . . TRBV29-1 TGCAGCGCCGGGCTAGCGAACTACGAGCAGTACTTC CSAGLANYEQYF
TRBJ1-2 . . TRBV11-1 TGTGCCAGCAGCTTAGGAGGCAGGGAAGGCTACACCTTC CASSLGGREGYTF
TRBJ2-7 . . TRBV7-9 TGTGCCAGCAGCTTAGCGAACAGTCCCCACGAGCAGTACTTC CASSLANSPHEQYF
TRBJ2-2 once TRBD2 TRBV5-1 TGCGCCAGCAGCCATTCTCTTGCGGGAGGCCTGAACACCGGGGAGCTGTTTTTT CASSHSLAGGLNTGELFF
TRBJ2-7 . . TRBV5-1 TGCGCCAGCAGCTTGAATGTATTTAACGAGCAGTACTTC CASSLNVFNEQYF
TRBJ2-3 . TRBD2 TRBV4-1 TGCGCCAGCAGCCATGGGACTAGCGGGAGAGTCACAGATACGCAGTATTTT CASSHGTSGRVTDTQYF
TRBJ2-2 . . TRBV7-3 TGTGCCAGCAGCTTAACACCCGCCTTCGGGGAGCTGTTTTTT CASSLTPAFGELFF
TRBJ2-5 . TRBD2 TRBV4-1 TGCGCCAGCAGCCTCTTAGCGGGAGAGACCCAGTACTTC CASSLLAGETQYF
TRBJ1-2 few . TRBV15 TGTGCCACCAGCCTCGGGAAAGGGCGTACAGGCTACACCTTC CATSLGKGRTGYTF
TRBJ1-5 . . TRBV15 TGTGCCACCAGCAGACAGGCCCGCAATCAGCCCCAGCATTTT CATSRQARNQPQHF
TRBJ1-2 once . TRBV28 TGTGCCAGCAGTCCAGGGAAGACTAACCTCTATGGCTACACCTTC CASSPGKTNLYGYTF
TRBJ1-1 . . TRBV5-6 TGTGCCAGCAGCCGTCTAGCCGAAGCTTTCTTT CASSRLAEAFF
TRBJ1-2 . . TRBV6-6 TGTGCCAGCACCGTGGGCGGAGGGGTTGGCTACACCTTC CASTVGGGVGYTF
TRBJ2-1 . TRBD2 TRBV27 TGTGCCAGCACCGCGAGACGGACTAGCGACTACAATGAGCAGTTCTTC CASTARRTSDYNEQFF
TRBJ2-1 . . TRBV4-1 TGCGCCAGCAGCCAAGAGCAGGGAGGCAATGAGCAGTTCTTC CASSQEQGGNEQFF
TRBJ2-2 . TRBD2 TRBV14 TGTGCCAGCAGCGCCTGGACTAGCGGGAGTAATAGCGGGGAGCTGTTTTTT CASSAWTSGSNSGELFF
TRBJ2-2 . . TRBV11-2 TGTGCCAGCAGCTTAGAGACCGGGGAGCTGTTTTTT CASSLETGELFF
TRBJ2-7 few TRBD2 TRBV4-1 TGCGCCAGCAGCCAAGATCGGTCAGCGGGAGATAGACGCGAGCAGTACTTC CASSQDRSAGDRREQYF
TRBJ2-3 . . TRBV5-6 TGTGCCAGCAGCTCGGACCGAGGGGCAACAGATACGCAGTATTTT CASSSDRGATDTQYF
TRBJ1-2 . . TRBV19 TGTGCCAGTATAATCTGGTCCTCTCGGGGCTACACCTTC CASIIWSSRGYTF
TRBJ2-7 . . TRBV5-4 TGTGCCAGCAGCTTGGGACCTCTACTCGGCGAGCAGTACTTC CASSLGPLLGEQYF
TRBJ1-5 . . TRBV27 TGTGCCAGCAGCCGGACTCGGAATCAGCCCCAGCATTTT CASSRTRNQPQHF
TRBJ1-5 . . TRBV6-1 TGTGCCAGCAGTGAAGCGCTAGGGATAAGCAATCAGCCCCAGCATTTT CASSEALGISNQPQHF
TRBJ2-2 . TRBD2 TRBV30 TGTGCCTGGGCCGGGACTAGCGCCACCGGGGAGCTGTTTTTT CAWAGTSATGELFF
TRBJ2-7 . . TRBV7-8 TGTGCCAGCAGCCCCTCCCTGGGAGCGGACTCCTACGAGCAGTACTTC CASSPSLGADSYEQYF